The 24 T cell receptor beta chains given below trace back to one sample, sequenced in a study of cytomegalovirus exposure and HLA in healthy donors. The PCR contained 60 Vbeta and 13 Jbeta primers. The repertoire was sequenced with immunoSEQ multiplex PCR; TCRdb's copy has only in-frame clones and lacks some. The table records about 200,000 clones, 70% to 80% of them present only once. The sample taken for sequencing was PBMCs. Receptor source: a woman aged 30 to 39 in good health and CMV-seropositive.

The V call is TRBV9, the J call TRBJ2-7; D is perhaps TRBD1 (6 bases). The CDR3 runs 16 residues. With 0 bases removed from V and 1 base from J, the gap between germline ends came to 14 bases. Germline V gene lookup returns CDR1 SGDLS and CDR2 YYNGEE. In nucleotides, the CDR3 is TGTGCCAGCAGCGTAGGGGACACAATCAATTCCTACGAGCAGTACTTC. This sequence encodes CASSVGDTINSYEQYF.

A word on this clone: The same CDR3 also results from other DNA sequences found in this sample. V is TRBV5-1 and J is TRBJ2-3; 7 bases line up with TRBD1. V lost 7 bases, J lost 0 bases, and 2 bases stayed unmatched. The CDR3 length is 13 residues. Looked up from germline, CDR1 is SGHRS and CDR2 is YFSETQ. The CDR3: CASRQGSTDTQYF. As DNA, the CDR3 is TGCGCCAGCCGACAGGGAAGCACAGATACGCAGTATTTT.

This clone was detected only a few times. V is TRBV5-1 and J is TRBJ1-1; 7 nucleotides line up with TRBD1. Trimming cost V 7 bases and J 4 bases; bases outside gene matches: 7. Germline CDR1 reads SGHRS; CDR2 reads YFSETQ. The CDR3 contains 13 residues. CDR3 sequence (DNA): TGCGCCAGCTGGGACAGTCCGAGCACTGAAGCTTTCTTT. Protein: CASWDSPSTEAFF.

The chain has TRBV5-3 and TRBJ2-2; 7 bases line up with TRBD2. TRBV5-3 is flagged as an ORF with uncertain function. The CDR3 is made up of 18 amino acids. The junction had 16 bases not matched to a gene; V was cut back by 4 bases and J by 4 bases. CDR3 loop: CARSGSGTTQVPTGELFF. CDR3 nucleotides: TGTGCCAGAAGCGGTAGTGGGACTACACAAGTCCCCACCGGGGAGCTGTTTTTT.

This clone was found a few times. The rearrangement uses TRBV7-9 and TRBJ2-1; TRBD2 aligns across 11 bases. J gave up 7 bases and V 2 bases, and 10 bases lay outside the gene matches. The CDR3 loop spans 17 amino acids. CDR1 SEHNR and CDR2 FQNEAQ come from the germline V gene (reference sequence). The CDR3 DNA follows: TGTGCCAGCAGCTTAACCGCACTAACTAGCGGGGGTAATGAGCAGTTCTTC. Translated, it gives CASSLTALTSGGNEQFF.

The chain links TRBV29-1 to TRBJ2-3; perhaps TRBD1 as D (6 bases). The V end lost 6 bases, the J end lost 10 bases, and 20 bases lay between the germline ends. CDR1 is SQVTM and CDR2 is ANQGSEA in the germline V gene. The CDR3 totals 13 residues. CDR3 bases: TGCAGCGTCGCACTAGGTGGTGACAGGTCGCAGTATTTT. This sequence encodes CSVALGGDRSQYF.

This chain links TRBV6-1 with TRBJ1-1; D is ambiguous. Trimming cost V 7 bases and J 3 bases, with 18 bases left between them. Germline V gene lookup returns CDR1 MNHNS and CDR2 SASEGT. The CDR3 totals 15 residues. CDR3 region: CASTKILPEDTEAFF. CDR3 DNA sequence: TGTGCCAGCACTAAAATACTTCCCGAGGACACTGAAGCTTTCTTT.

On this clone itself: The same CDR3 is also encoded by other DNA sequences in this sample. This chain links TRBV18 with TRBJ2-5; unclear D gene. The CDR3 is 12 residues long. Trimming stripped 3 bases from V and 5 bases from J, with 7 bases between. CDR1 is KGHSH, CDR2 LQKENI, per germline. The chain's CDR3 is CASSPLGETQYF. The CDR3 coding sequence is TGTGCCAGCTCACCCCTCGGGGAGACCCAGTACTTC. The full variable domain, its missing parts supplied by reference TRBV18 and TRBJ2-5, is NAGVMQNPRHLVRRRGQEARLRCSPMKGHSHVYWYRQLPEEGLKFMVYLQKENIIDESGMPKERFSAEFPKEGPSILRIQQVVRGDSAAYFCASSPLGETQYFGPGTRLLVL.

This chain uses TRBV19 with TRBJ2-7, with TRBD2 as a possible D gene (5 bases). Germline CDR1 LNHDA, CDR2 SQIVND (reference sequence). This CDR3 has 14 amino acids. Trimming pared 3 bases from V and 3 bases from J, leaving 12 bases between. CDR3 region: CASSIGRAYYEQYF. CDR3 DNA sequence: TGTGCCAGTAGTATCGGGCGGGCTTACTACGAGCAGTACTTC.

The chain links TRBV6-6 to TRBJ2-6, with D hard to call. Per germline, CDR1 MNHNY and CDR2 SVGAGI (reference sequence). The CDR3 consists of 14 residues. Trimming took 5 bases from V and 0 from J, leaving 5 bases between them. CDR3 bases: TGTGCCAGCAGTCTCAGCTCTGGGGCCAACGTCCTGACTTTC. Translation: CASSLSSGANVLTF.

CDR3 in amino acids: CASSLEPGVGNQPQHF. As DNA, the CDR3 is TGCGCCAGCAGCTTGGAGCCAGGGGTCGGCAATCAGCCCCAGCATTTT. This rearrangement joins TRBV5-1 to TRBJ1-5, with D tentatively TRBD1 (6 bases). This CDR3 contains 16 residues. CDR1 is SGHRS, CDR2 YFSETQ, per germline. Between the trimmed V and J ends, which lost 0 bases and 2 bases, there was a span of 12 bases.

The genes are TRBV7-3 and TRBJ1-4; D uncertain. The V gene's germline CDR1 is SGHTA and CDR2 FQGTGA. CDR3 length: 13 amino acids. With 3 bases removed from V and 7 bases from J, the gap between germline ends came to 9 bases. CDR3 amino acids: CASSLGAGEKLFF. Written as DNA, the CDR3 is TGTGCCAGCAGCTTGGGAGCAGGTGAAAAACTGTTTTTT. Based on the CDR3 plus reference TRBV7-3 and TRBJ1-4, the full variable domain is GAGVSQTPSNKVTEKGKYVELRCDPISGHTALYWYRQSLGQGPEFLIYFQGTGAADDSGLPNDRFFAVRPEGSVSTLKIQRTERGDSAVYLCASSLGAGEKLFFGSGTQLSVL.

The V gene is TRBV5-1, the J gene TRBJ2-5; 13 bases align to TRBD2. Trimming cost V 2 bases and J 2 bases; bases outside gene matches: 9. The CDR3 runs 18 residues. Germline loops: CDR1 SGHRS, CDR2 YFSETQ. The CDR3 DNA sequence: TGCGCCAGCAGCTTTGGACTAGCGGGGGCCTCGACACAAGAGACCCAGTACTTC. Translated: CASSFGLAGASTQETQYF.

This chain joins TRBV7-2 and TRBJ2-2; 8 bases are a match to TRBD2. V lost 4 bases, J lost 2 bases, and 6 bases stayed unmatched. This CDR3 comprises 16 residues. CDR1 and CDR2 (germline): SGHTA, FQGNSA. CDR3 sequence: CASSYSGGENTGELFF. DNA for the CDR3: TGTGCCAGCAGCTACTCCGGGGGGGAAAACACCGGGGAGCTGTTTTTT. The whole variable domain, filled in from reference TRBV7-2 and TRBJ2-2, reads GAGVSQSPSNKVTEKGKDVELRCDPISGHTALYWYRQSLGQGLEFLIYFQGNSAPDKSGLPSDRFSAERTGGSVSTLTIQRTQQEDSAVYLCASSYSGGENTGELFFGEGSRLTVL.

This chain links TRBV28 with TRBJ1-4; perhaps TRBD1 as D (5 bases). Trimming left V 3 bases short and J 3 bases short, with 14 bases between. Germline V lookup: CDR1 MDHEN, CDR2 SYDVKM. There are 16 residues in the CDR3. The CDR3 protein is CASSFPNGGANEKLFF. The CDR3 nucleotides are TGTGCCAGCAGTTTCCCGAATGGAGGGGCTAATGAAAAACTGTTTTTT.

V gene TRBV28 combines with J gene TRBJ1-1; TRBD1 is a possible D gene (5 bases). Germline V gene lookup returns CDR1 MDHEN and CDR2 SYDVKM. V dropped 3 bases and J dropped 10 bases, with 12 bases sitting between them. The CDR3 has 12 residues. The CDR3 region is CASSFYGRVAFF. CDR3 DNA sequence: TGTGCCAGCAGTTTTTATGGCAGGGTAGCTTTCTTT.

The gene calls are TRBV4-1 and TRBJ1-1; tentatively, D is TRBD1 (6 bases). The V and J ends lost 5 bases and 3 bases respectively, with 16 bases between them. Germline V gene data show CDR1 as MGHRA and CDR2 as YSYEKL. The CDR3 consists of 15 residues. The CDR3 DNA is TGCGCCAGCAGCACCCCGTCGTACAGGGACACTGAAGCTTTCTTT. The encoded protein is CASSTPSYRDTEAFF.

The J gene is TRBJ1-2, the V gene TRBV7-2, with 7 bases fitting TRBD1. There are 14 residues in the CDR3. After removal of 2 bases from V and 4 bases from J, the junction contained 4 bases not matched to a gene. The germline gives CDR1 SGHTA, CDR2 FQGNSA. The DNA of the CDR3 is TGTGCCAGCAGCTTAATGGGGGACAGCTATGGCTACACCTTC. This translates into CASSLMGDSYGYTF.

The chain employs TRBV2 and TRBJ1-2; tentative D call: TRBD1 (6 bases). Germline CDR1 is SNHLY and CDR2 is FYNNEI. V lost 4 bases and J lost 7, with 22 bases in between. This CDR3 spans 16 amino acids. DNA for the CDR3: TGTGCCAGCAGTGCCACAGGGTCGGGGACCTTGGGTGGCTACACCTTC. Translated, it gives CASSATGSGTLGGYTF.

This rearrangement joins TRBV4-3 to TRBJ1-5; D possibly corresponds to TRBD1 (5 bases). V was shortened by 1 base and J by 5 bases, with 12 bases between the two germline ends. This CDR3 has 15 residues. The V gene's germline CDR1 is LGHNA and CDR2 YSLEER. Here the CDR3 DNA reads TGCGCCAGCAGCCAAGGGATGGGAGGGGATCAGCCCCAGCATTTT. It encodes CASSQGMGGDQPQHF.

The CDR3 spells CASSLIPEKAFF. The CDR3 DNA follows: TGTGCCAGCAGCTTAATTCCCGAGAAAGCTTTCTTT. The rearrangement joins TRBV7-8 to TRBJ1-1; D uncertain. CDR1 and CDR2 (germline): SGHVS, FQNEAQ. V was cut by 2 bases and J by 9 bases, with 10 bases left in between. CDR3 length: 12 residues.

About this clone itself: This sample includes further DNA sequences coding for the same CDR3. The rearrangement uses TRBV5-1 and TRBJ1-1; maybe TRBD1 (6 bases). This CDR3 comprises 14 residues. The germline gives CDR1 SGHRS, CDR2 YFSETQ. The V gene lost 0 bases and the J gene lost 3 bases, with 9 bases spanning the gap. CDR3 loop: CASSLDRADTEAFF. The CDR3 region has the DNA TGCGCCAGCAGCTTGGACAGGGCTGACACTGAAGCTTTCTTT. The full variable domain, in which reference TRBV5-1 and TRBJ1-1 provide the parts outside the CDR3, is KAGVTQTPRYLIKTRGQQVTLSCSPISGHRSVSWYQQTPGQGLQFLFEYFSETQRNKGNFPGRFSGRQFSNSRSEMNVSTLELGDSALYLCASSLDRADTEAFFGQGTRLTVV.

The chain uses TRBV7-2 and TRBJ2-7; D possibly corresponds to TRBD1 (5 bases). The CDR3 has 15 amino acids. V was trimmed by 2 bases and J by 2 bases, leaving 13 bases between them. Per the germline V gene, CDR1 is SGHTA and CDR2 is FQGNSA. The CDR3 sequence: CASSLNGPGPYEQYF. The DNA for the CDR3 is TGTGCCAGCAGCTTAAATGGTCCAGGGCCCTACGAGCAGTACTTC.

The chain links TRBV7-2 to TRBJ2-7, with 7 bases fitting TRBD1. Germline values: CDR1 SGHTA, CDR2 FQGNSA. The CDR3 contains 13 residues. The V and J ends lost 3 bases and 3 bases, in that order; junction bases with no gene match: 2. This chain's CDR3 is CASSFDRVYEQYF. CDR3 DNA: TGTGCCAGCAGCTTCGACAGGGTCTACGAGCAGTACTTC.